These 26 T cell receptor beta chains originate from one sample sequenced in a study of shared clonotypes between healthy human individuals. Profiled with immunoSEQ multiplex PCR; TCRdb holds only in-frame clones, not every one. This sample carries some 300,000 clones, over 70% of them seen once, and the ten largest clones take more than 9%. Sequenced input: memory CD4+ T cells sorted from blood. Sample subset: CD45RA-negative fraction. The receptors were sampled from a man aged 30 to 45 in good health.

The DNA of the CDR3 is TGTGCCAGCACTCCCTTGAACACTGAAGCTTTCTTT. Protein: CASTPLNTEAFF. The V call is TRBV2, the J call TRBJ1-1; D is undetermined. The V gene's germline CDR1 is SNHLY and CDR2 FYNNEI. This CDR3 has 12 amino acids. With 7 bases removed from V and 0 bases from J, the gap between germline ends came to 6 bases.

The chain has TRBV6-1 and TRBJ2-3; a weak D match, TRBD2 (6 bases). Trimming cost V 10 bases and J 2 bases, with 16 bases left between them. The germline gives CDR1 MNHNS, CDR2 SASEGT. The CDR3 has 14 residues. CDR3 nucleotides: TGTGCCACCCAGCCGGGACTCTCCACAGATACGCAGTATTTT. Protein sequence: CATQPGLSTDTQYF.

The rearrangement links TRBV2 to TRBJ2-5; D is unresolved. The CDR3 runs 13 residues. CDR1 and CDR2 from the germline V gene are SNHLY and FYNNEI. Trimming stripped 6 bases from V and 5 bases from J, with 13 bases between. CDR3 nucleotides: TGTGCCAGCAGCTTACACGGATGGGAGACCCAGTACTTC. Translation: CASSLHGWETQYF. Supplemented by reference TRBV2 and TRBJ2-5, the full variable domain reads EPEVTQTPSHQVTQMGQEVILRCVPISNHLYFYWYRQILGQKVEFLVSFYNNEISEKSEIFDDQFSVERPDGSNFTLKIRSTKLEDSAMYFCASSLHGWETQYFGPGTRLLVL.

V is TRBV28 and J is TRBJ2-2; no firm D call. CDR1 and CDR2 (germline): MDHEN, SYDVKM. This CDR3 comprises 15 residues. Trimming stripped 3 bases from V and 1 base from J, with 9 bases between. CDR3 nucleotide sequence: TGTGCCAGCAGTTTTGGTAGTTGGAACACCGGGGAGCTGTTTTTT. The encoded protein is CASSFGSWNTGELFF.

The chain is built from TRBV6-5 and TRBJ1-2; D call uncertain. The CDR3 length is 13 residues. Germline loops: CDR1 MNHEY, CDR2 SVGAGI. Trimming pared 6 bases from V and 1 base from J, leaving 9 bases between. The CDR3 sequence is CASSKQSNYGYTF. CDR3 DNA: TGTGCCAGCAGCAAACAGAGTAACTATGGCTACACCTTC.

V is TRBV19 and J is TRBJ1-2, with D unclear. The V end lost 5 bases, the J end lost 1 base, and 11 bases lay between the germline ends. Germline V CDR1 and CDR2: LNHDA, SQIVND (reference sequence). The CDR3 loop spans 14 amino acids. CDR3 protein: CASSPPAFNYGYTF. DNA for the CDR3: TGTGCCAGTAGTCCCCCCGCCTTTAACTATGGCTACACCTTC.

The chain carries TRBV28 and TRBJ2-5; 8 bases are a match to TRBD2. V trimming: 10 bases; J trimming: 5 bases; junction bases outside the gene matches: 15. This CDR3 has 15 amino acids. Germline CDR1 reads MDHEN; CDR2 reads SYDVKM. The CDR3 nucleotides are TGTGCCACCCTGGGCACTAGCGGAACGCCGGAGACCCAGTACTTC. This encodes CATLGTSGTPETQYF.

This sequence joins TRBV6-5 and TRBJ2-2; the D is unclear. CDR3 length equals 15 residues. Trimming cost V 7 bases and J 0 bases, with 12 bases left between them. Germline lookup yields CDR1 MNHEY and CDR2 SVGAGI. In nucleotides, the CDR3 is TGTGCCAGCACAGCGATGGGATCGAACACCGGGGAGCTGTTTTTT. Translating it yields CASTAMGSNTGELFF.

The chain uses TRBV18 and TRBJ1-1; D is uncertain. Trimming left V 7 bases short and J 0 bases short, with 6 bases between. The CDR3 loop spans 12 amino acids. The germline V gene encodes CDR1 KGHSH and CDR2 LQKENI. The CDR3 DNA is TGTGCCAGCTTCCGGATGAACACTGAAGCTTTCTTT. Protein product: CASFRMNTEAFF.

In the case of this clone: The junction departs from germline at one end; a sequencing error may be responsible. The chain combines TRBV25-1 with TRBJ2-7; TRBD1 matches 12 bases. Germline CDR1 and CDR2: MGHDK and SYGVNS. CDR3 length: 13 residues. Here the CDR3 reads CASKGTGGGILDF. In DNA, the CDR3 is TGTGCCAGCAAAGGGACAGGGGGCGGAATTTTGGACTTC.

The chain has TRBV28 and TRBJ2-3, with D maybe TRBD1 (6 bases). The CDR3 covers 15 residues. V was cut by 2 bases and J by 0 bases, with 9 bases left in between. Germline V gene data show CDR1 as MDHEN and CDR2 as SYDVKM. This chain's CDR3 is CASSLGGPSTDTQYF. DNA of the CDR3: TGTGCCAGCAGTTTAGGGGGCCCCAGCACAGATACGCAGTATTTT. The variable domain in full, with the rest retrieved from reference TRBV28 and TRBJ2-3, is DVKVTQSSRYLVKRTGEKVFLECVQDMDHENMFWYRQDPGLGLRLIYFSYDVKMKEKGDIPEGYSVSREKKERFSLILESASTNQTSMYLCASSLGGPSTDTQYFGPGTRLTVL.

V gene TRBV19 combines with J gene TRBJ2-1; TRBD1 matches 8 bases. Germline-derived CDR1 and CDR2 are LNHDA and SQIVND (reference sequence). V shed 2 bases, J shed 12 bases, and the junction held 15 bases outside the gene matches. This CDR3 is built from 16 residues. CDR3 DNA sequence: TGTGCCAGTAGTATAAGGTGGACAGGGTCCCTAAGTGTGCAGTTCTTC. Its translation: CASSIRWTGSLSVQFF.

The chain carries TRBV7-9 and TRBJ2-6, with 7 bases aligning to TRBD1. This CDR3 spans 15 amino acids. Germline V CDR1 and CDR2: SEHNR, FQNEAQ (reference sequence). Trimming took 6 bases from V and 6 from J; bases not matched to a gene: 8. The CDR3 DNA reads as TGTGCCAGCAGTCTAGGGGGCGCTGAGGCCAACGTCCTGACTTTC. Translation gives CASSLGGAEANVLTF.

The chain uses TRBV9 and TRBJ1-5; D gene ambiguous. CDR1 and CDR2 from the germline V gene are SGDLS and YYNGEE. The CDR3 is 15 residues long. V dropped 0 bases and J dropped 7 bases, with 14 bases sitting between them. The CDR3 loop reads CASSVGSMVDQPQHF. The CDR3 region has the DNA TGTGCCAGCAGCGTAGGGTCTATGGTGGACCAGCCCCAGCATTTT.

The chain has TRBV11-2 and TRBJ2-1; 7 bases match TRBD1. CDR1 is SGHAT, CDR2 FQNNGV, per germline. The CDR3 totals 15 residues. Trimming cost V 5 bases and J 2 bases; bases outside gene matches: 6. The DNA for the CDR3 is TGTGCCAGCAGCGAAACCAGGGGGACCTACAATGAGCAGTTCTTC. Translation: CASSETRGTYNEQFF. Combining the CDR3 with reference TRBV11-2 and TRBJ2-1 gives the whole variable domain EAGVAQSPRYKIIEKRQSVAFWCNPISGHATLYWYQQILGQGPKLLIQFQNNGVVDDSQLPKDRFSAERLKGVDSTLKIQPAKLEDSAVYLCASSETRGTYNEQFFGPGTRLTVL.

This clone appeared once. J is TRBJ1-4 and V is TRBV2; D not certain. This CDR3 spans 13 amino acids. Germline V CDR1 and CDR2: SNHLY, FYNNEI. Trimming took off 3 bases at V and 10 bases at J, with 12 bases between the two ends. The DNA for the CDR3 is TGTGCCAGCAGTGACATCCGGGGAGGAAAACTGTTTTTT. Amino acids: CASSDIRGGKLFF.

The chain combines TRBV11-2 with TRBJ2-1, with 7 bases lining up with TRBD1. Losses at the gene ends were 5 bases for V and 6 bases for J; bases not matched to a gene: 10. CDR3 size: 15 residues. Germline lookup yields CDR1 SGHAT and CDR2 FQNNGV. CDR3 coding DNA: TGTGCCAGCAGCCCCGCCGACAGGGTCCCCAATGAGCAGTTCTTC. It codes for CASSPADRVPNEQFF.

This clone was counted ten times or more. This chain uses TRBV30 with TRBJ2-7; D ambiguous. The CDR3 covers 13 residues. CDR1 GTSNPN and CDR2 SVGIG come from the germline V gene (reference sequence). V was trimmed by 3 bases and J by 7 bases, leaving 16 bases between them. This CDR3 is CAWRWTPLGEQYF. Written as DNA, the CDR3 is TGTGCCTGGAGATGGACCCCCCTAGGGGAGCAGTACTTC.

The V gene is TRBV21-1, the J gene TRBJ2-7; the table's D gene call, TRBD1, was not cross checked with the DNA. TRBV21-1 is shown as a pseudogene. The CDR3 covers 15 residues. The CDR3 loop reads CASSNGQPSPYEQYF. CDR3 nucleotides: TGTGCCAGCAGCAACGGACAGCCGTCACCCTACGAGCAGTACTTC.

J is TRBJ1-5 and V is TRBV6-5; D call uncertain. The germline V and J ends were trimmed by 5 bases and 2 bases, with 10 bases remaining between them. Germline assignment: CDR1 MNHEY and CDR2 SVGAGI. There are 14 residues in the CDR3. CDR3 residues: CASSDRLGNQPQHF. Written as DNA, the CDR3 is TGTGCCAGCAGTGATAGGTTAGGCAATCAGCCCCAGCATTTT.

This chain links TRBV7-2 with TRBJ2-2; perhaps TRBD2 as D (5 bases). The germline V and J ends were trimmed by 5 bases and 3 bases, with 13 bases remaining between them. Germline loops: CDR1 SGHTA, CDR2 FQGNSA. This CDR3 spans 15 amino acids. Written as DNA, the CDR3 is TGTGCCAGCAGCCGAGGACGGGATTACACCGGGGAGCTGTTTTTT. This gives the protein CASSRGRDYTGELFF. Full variable domain (remainder filled in from reference TRBV7-2 and TRBJ2-2): GAGVSQSPSNKVTEKGKDVELRCDPISGHTALYWYRQSLGQGLEFLIYFQGNSAPDKSGLPSDRFSAERTGGSVSTLTIQRTQQEDSAVYLCASSRGRDYTGELFFGEGSRLTVL.

The V gene is TRBV10-3, the J gene TRBJ1-5, with D possibly TRBD1 on 6 matching bases. Germline V gene sequence: CDR1 ENHRY, CDR2 SYGVKD. With 6 bases removed from V and 4 bases from J, the gap between germline ends came to 10 bases. The CDR3 covers 13 residues. The CDR3 spells CAIRRTENQPQHF. The CDR3 nucleotides read TGTGCCATCAGACGGACAGAAAATCAGCCCCAGCATTTT.

This chain joins TRBV19 and TRBJ1-5; 7 nucleotides agree with TRBD1. The CDR3 loop spans 18 amino acids. CDR1 and CDR2 from the germline V gene are LNHDA and SQIVND (reference sequence). Trimming removed 0 bases from V and 0 bases from J; junction bases left unmatched: 8. The CDR3 nucleotides read TGTGCCAGTAGTATAGACCCCCGGGACAGCTATAGCAATCAGCCCCAGCATTTT. The encoded protein is CASSIDPRDSYSNQPQHF.

This chain joins TRBV2 and TRBJ1-5; possibly TRBD1 for D (6 bases). CDR1 is SNHLY, CDR2 FYNNEI, per germline. V was cut by 7 bases and J by 4 bases, with 11 bases left in between. The CDR3 covers 13 residues. The CDR3 loop reads CASIRGRNQPQHF. Written as DNA, the CDR3 is TGTGCCAGCATCAGGGGAAGAAATCAGCCCCAGCATTTT.

The chain employs TRBV28 and TRBJ1-5; D is undetermined. The V gene lost 4 bases and the J gene lost 5 bases, with 15 bases spanning the gap. This CDR3 is 15 amino acids long. CDR1 MDHEN and CDR2 SYDVKM come from the germline V gene. The CDR3 region is CASSSRPSWDQPQHF. In DNA, the CDR3 is TGTGCCAGCAGTTCCCGACCATCCTGGGATCAGCCCCAGCATTTT. Full variable domain (rest looked up from reference TRBV28 and TRBJ1-5): DVKVTQSSRYLVKRTGEKVFLECVQDMDHENMFWYRQDPGLGLRLIYFSYDVKMKEKGDIPEGYSVSREKKERFSLILESASTNQTSMYLCASSSRPSWDQPQHFGDGTRLSIL.

The rearrangement uses TRBV19 and TRBJ1-4; D is undetermined. The CDR3 extends over 14 amino acids. Germline V gives CDR1 LNHDA, CDR2 SQIVND (reference sequence). V lost 2 bases and J lost 3, with 7 bases in between. CDR3 sequence (DNA): TGTGCCAGTAGTATAAACCTGGCTAATGAAAAACTGTTTTTT. This encodes CASSINLANEKLFF.